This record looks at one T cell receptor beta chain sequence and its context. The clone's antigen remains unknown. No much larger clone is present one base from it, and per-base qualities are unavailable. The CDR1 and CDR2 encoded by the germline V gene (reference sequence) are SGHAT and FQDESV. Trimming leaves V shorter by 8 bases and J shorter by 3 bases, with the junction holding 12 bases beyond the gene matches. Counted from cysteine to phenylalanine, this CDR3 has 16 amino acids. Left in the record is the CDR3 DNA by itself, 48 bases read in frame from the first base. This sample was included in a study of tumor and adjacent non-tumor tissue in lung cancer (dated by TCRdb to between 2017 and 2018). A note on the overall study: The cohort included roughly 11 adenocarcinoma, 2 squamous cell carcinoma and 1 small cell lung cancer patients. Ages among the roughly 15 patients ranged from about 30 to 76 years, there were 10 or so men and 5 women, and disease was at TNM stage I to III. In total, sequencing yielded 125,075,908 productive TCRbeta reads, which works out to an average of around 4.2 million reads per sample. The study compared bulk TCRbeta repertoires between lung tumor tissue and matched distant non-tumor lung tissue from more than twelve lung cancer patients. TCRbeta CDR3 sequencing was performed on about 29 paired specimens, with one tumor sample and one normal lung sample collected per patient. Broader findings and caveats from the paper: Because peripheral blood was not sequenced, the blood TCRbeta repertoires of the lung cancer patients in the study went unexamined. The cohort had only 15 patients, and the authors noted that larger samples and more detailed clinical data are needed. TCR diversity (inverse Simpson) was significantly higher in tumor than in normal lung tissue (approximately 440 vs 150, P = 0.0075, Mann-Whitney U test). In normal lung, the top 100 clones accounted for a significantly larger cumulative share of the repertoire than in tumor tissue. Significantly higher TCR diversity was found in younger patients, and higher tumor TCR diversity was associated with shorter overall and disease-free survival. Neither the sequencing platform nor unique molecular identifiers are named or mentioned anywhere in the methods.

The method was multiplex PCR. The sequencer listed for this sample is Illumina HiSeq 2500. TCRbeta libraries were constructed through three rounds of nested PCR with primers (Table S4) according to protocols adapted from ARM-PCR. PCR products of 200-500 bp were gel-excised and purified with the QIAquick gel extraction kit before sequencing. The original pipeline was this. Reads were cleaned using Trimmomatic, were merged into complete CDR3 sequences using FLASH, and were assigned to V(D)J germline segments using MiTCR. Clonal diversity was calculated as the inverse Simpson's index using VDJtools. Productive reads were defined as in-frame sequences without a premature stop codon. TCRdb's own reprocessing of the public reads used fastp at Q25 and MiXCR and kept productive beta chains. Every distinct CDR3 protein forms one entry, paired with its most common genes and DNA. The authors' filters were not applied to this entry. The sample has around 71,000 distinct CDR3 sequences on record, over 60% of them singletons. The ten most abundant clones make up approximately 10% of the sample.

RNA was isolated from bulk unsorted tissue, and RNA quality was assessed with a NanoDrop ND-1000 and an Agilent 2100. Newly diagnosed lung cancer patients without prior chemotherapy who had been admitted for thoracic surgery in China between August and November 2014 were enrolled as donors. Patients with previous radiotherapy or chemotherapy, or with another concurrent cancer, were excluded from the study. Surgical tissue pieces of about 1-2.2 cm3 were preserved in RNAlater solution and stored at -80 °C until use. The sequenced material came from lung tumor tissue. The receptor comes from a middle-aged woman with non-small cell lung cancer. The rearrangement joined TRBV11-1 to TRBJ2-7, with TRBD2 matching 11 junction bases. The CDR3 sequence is CASAIGTSGLFYEQYF. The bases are TGTGCCAGCGCCATCGGGACTAGCGGATTATTCTACGAGCAGTACTTC.